What follows are 23 T cell receptor beta chains derived from one specimen sequenced in a study of T cell responses to AZD1222 COVID-19 vaccine. Profiled with immunoSEQ multiplex PCR; TCRdb holds only in-frame clones, not every one. The sample includes about 110,000 clones, roughly nine tenths of them seen just once. The starting material was peripheral blood, obtained on day 0 of AZD1222 vaccination. These receptors originate from an adult in good health.

The J gene is TRBJ1-4, the V gene TRBV9, with 9 bases identical to TRBD1. There are 15 residues in the CDR3. Looked up from germline, CDR1 is SGDLS and CDR2 is YYNGEE. Trimming removed 3 bases from V and 8 bases from J; junction bases left unmatched: 8. The CDR3 DNA follows: TGTGCCAGCAGCGATCTACAGGGGGCGAGGGAAAAACTGTTTTTT. It translates to CASSDLQGAREKLFF. Together with reference TRBV9 and TRBJ1-4, the CDR3 gives the full variable domain: DSGVTQTPKHLITATGQRVTLRCSPRSGDLSVYWYQQSLDQGLQFLIQYYNGEERAKGNILERFSAQQFPDLHSELNLSSLELGDSALYFCASSDLQGAREKLFFGSGTQLSVL.

This clone was counted once. The rearrangement links TRBV6-6 to TRBJ1-4; D may be TRBD1 (5 bases). Germline CDR1 is MNHNY and CDR2 is SVGAGI (reference sequence). Trimming took off 6 bases at V and 2 bases at J, with 22 bases between the two ends. The CDR3 has 18 residues. CDR3 nucleotides: TGTGCCAGCAGCCGATATTATGGGACGTCAAACACTAATGAAAAACTGTTTTTT. It translates to CASSRYYGTSNTNEKLFF.

The chain carries TRBV29-1 and TRBJ1-3; no clear D. V was pared by 4 bases and J by 2 bases, with 9 bases between. This CDR3 has 13 amino acids. In germline, CDR1 is SQVTM, CDR2 ANQGSEA. The CDR3 DNA sequence: TGCAGCGTTGGAAGGGAAACTGGAAACACCATATATTTT. Its protein product is CSVGRETGNTIYF.

The rearrangement uses TRBV12-5 and TRBJ2-7, with a tentative D call TRBD1 (6 bases). Per the germline V gene, CDR1 is LGHNT and CDR2 is FRNRAP. V lost 5 bases, J lost 3 bases, and 8 bases lay in between. This CDR3 region has 12 residues. The chain's CDR3 is CASGSRGYEQYF. The CDR3 DNA reads TGTGCTAGTGGTAGCAGGGGCTACGAGCAGTACTTC. Full variable domain (remainder filled in from reference TRBV12-5 and TRBJ2-7): DARVTQTPRHKVTEMGQEVTMRCQPILGHNTVFWYRQTMMQGLELLAYFRNRAPLDDSGMPKDRFSAEMPDATLATLKIQPSEPRDSAVYFCASGSRGYEQYFGPGTRLTVT.

The genes are TRBV27 and TRBJ2-3, with D hard to call. V lost 7 bases to trimming and J lost 4 bases, with 9 bases between them. The CDR3 is 12 amino acids. Germline-derived CDR1 and CDR2 are MNHEY and SMNVEV (reference sequence). CDR3 residues: CASKPTADTQYF. In DNA, the CDR3 is TGTGCCAGCAAACCCACAGCAGATACGCAGTATTTT.

The genes are TRBV6-5 and TRBJ2-7; D is unresolved. Looked up from germline, CDR1 is MNHEY and CDR2 is SVGAGI. Trimming cost V 6 bases and J 1 base, with 4 bases left between them. The CDR3 runs to 11 residues. The CDR3 reads CASRVSYEQYF. The DNA of the CDR3 is TGTGCCAGCAGGGTTTCCTACGAGCAGTACTTC.

The chain is built from TRBV4-2 and TRBJ2-2, with D possibly matching TRBD2 (6 bases). The V and J ends lost 8 bases and 1 base respectively, with 11 bases between them. Germline V CDR1 and CDR2: LGHNA, YNFKEQ. The CDR3 length is 14 residues. The CDR3 reads CASRRSGNTGELFF. In DNA, the CDR3 is TGTGCCAGCCGACGTAGCGGGAACACCGGGGAGCTGTTTTTT.

The gene calls are TRBV5-1 and TRBJ1-4; D gene uncertain. The V gene's germline CDR1 is SGHRS and CDR2 YFSETQ. The CDR3 extends over 15 amino acids. Deletions cut 3 bases from V and 5 bases from J, with 14 bases between. The CDR3 protein is CASSSVPGSNEKLFF. DNA for the CDR3: TGCGCCAGCAGCTCGGTTCCGGGGTCCAATGAAAAACTGTTTTTT.

The rearrangement joins TRBV7-9 to TRBJ2-1; 8 bases align to TRBD1. The CDR3 is 14 residues long. The junction had 6 bases not matched to a gene; V was cut back by 7 bases and J by 4 bases. CDR1 SEHNR and CDR2 FQNEAQ come from the germline V gene (reference sequence). For the CDR3, the DNA is TGTGCCAGCACCGGACAGGGCACGTACAATGAGCAGTTCTTC. Translated, it gives CASTGQGTYNEQFF.

This chain joins TRBV12-3 or TRBV12-4 and TRBJ2-7; TRBD1 is a possible D gene (6 bases). The CDR3 is 13 residues long. Trimming left V 3 bases short and J 3 bases short, with 9 bases between. DNA for the CDR3: TGTGCCAGCAGTTTTTCCAGGGGCTACGAGCAGTACTTC. Residues: CASSFSRGYEQYF.

The chain joins TRBV9 to TRBJ2-1; 7 bases are a match to TRBD1. V shed 3 bases, J shed 5 bases, and the junction held 8 bases outside the gene matches. There are 15 residues in the CDR3. Germline lookup yields CDR1 SGDLS and CDR2 YYNGEE. This CDR3 reads CASSAGGSRDNEQFF. Written as DNA, the CDR3 is TGTGCCAGCAGCGCAGGGGGTTCAAGGGACAATGAGCAGTTCTTC.

This chain's CDR3 is CATSIGTGVGTGELFF. The CDR3 DNA is TGTGCCACCAGCATCGGGACAGGGGTAGGGACCGGGGAGCTGTTTTTT. This sequence joins TRBV15 and TRBJ2-2; 10 bases are a match to TRBD1. With 4 bases clipped from V and 5 bases from J, the junction kept 7 bases outside the gene matches. The CDR3 consists of 16 residues. Germline V lookup: CDR1 LNHNV, CDR2 YYDKDF (reference sequence).

This chain connects TRBV7-9 to TRBJ1-1; D unresolved. This CDR3 is 14 amino acids long. V shed 1 base and J shed 1 base, with 7 bases lying between them. CDR1 and CDR2 from the germline V gene are SEHNR and FQNEAQ (reference sequence). The chain's CDR3 is CASSLDSKNTEAFF. In DNA form, the CDR3 reads TGTGCCAGCAGCTTAGACAGCAAGAACACTGAAGCTTTCTTT.

J is TRBJ1-5 and V is TRBV6-5; D perhaps matches TRBD1 (6 bases). With 7 bases removed from V and 4 bases from J, the gap between germline ends came to 17 bases. This CDR3 contains 15 residues. CDR1 and CDR2 from the germline V gene are MNHEY and SVGAGI. This CDR3 is CASTEPGAGNQPQHF. The CDR3 region has the DNA TGTGCCAGCACCGAACCAGGGGCGGGTAATCAGCCCCAGCATTTT.

The J gene is TRBJ1-2, the V gene TRBV9, with D possibly matching TRBD1 (5 bases). Trimming took 0 bases from V and 1 from J, leaving 13 bases between them. The CDR3 extends over 16 amino acids. CDR1 is SGDLS and CDR2 is YYNGEE in the germline V gene. The CDR3 is CASSVAGRGINYGYTF. CDR3 coding DNA: TGTGCCAGCAGCGTAGCGGGACGAGGAATTAACTATGGCTACACCTTC.

This chain connects TRBV3-1 (or the pseudogene TRBV3-2) to TRBJ1-2, with 10 bases identical to TRBD1. Germline V gives CDR1 LGHDT, CDR2 YNNKEL (reference sequence). This CDR3 contains 12 residues. V was pared by 8 bases and J by 7 bases, with 4 bases of the junction left unmatched. The CDR3 spells CASGDRGVGYTF. The CDR3 DNA is TGTGCCAGCGGGGACAGGGGTGTTGGCTACACCTTC.

The chain employs TRBV7-9 and TRBJ1-1, with D possibly TRBD1 on 5 matching bases. Trimming shortened V by 4 bases and J by 0 bases, and 9 bases separated the two germline ends. This CDR3 contains 14 residues. Germline V lookup: CDR1 SEHNR, CDR2 FQNEAQ (reference sequence). Here the CDR3 DNA reads TGTGCCAGCAGCTGGACACCCTTGAACACTGAAGCTTTCTTT. This gives the protein CASSWTPLNTEAFF.

The CDR3 sequence: CASSPRQLNTEAFF. CDR3 sequence (DNA): TGTGCCAGCTCACCACGACAGCTGAACACTGAAGCTTTCTTT. The chain links TRBV18 to TRBJ1-1; tentatively, D is TRBD1 (5 bases). The CDR3 has 14 amino acids. CDR1 KGHSH and CDR2 LQKENI come from the germline V gene. The V gene lost 1 base and the J gene lost 0 bases, with 6 bases spanning the gap.

The chain joins TRBV5-1 to TRBJ1-5; D uncertain. This CDR3 has 13 amino acids. V lost 0 bases and J lost 0, with 1 base in between. Germline V gene data show CDR1 as SGHRS and CDR2 as YFSETQ. The CDR3 coding sequence is TGCGCCAGCAGCTTGGGTAGCAATCAGCCCCAGCATTTT. It codes for CASSLGSNQPQHF.

The chain links TRBV10-2 to TRBJ1-5; D perhaps matches TRBD1 (5 bases). Looked up from germline, CDR1 is WSHSY and CDR2 is SAAADI. The CDR3 length is 14 residues. V shed 2 bases and J shed 11 bases, with 16 bases lying between them. The DNA for the CDR3 is TGCGCCAGCAGTGAGGAGACCCTTATAGGGGCCCAGCATTTT. Translated, it gives CASSEETLIGAQHF.

This clone was observed a single time. J is TRBJ2-7 and V is TRBV2; D unresolved. V lost 6 bases to trimming and J lost 1 base, with 1 base between them. CDR3 length: 10 residues. Germline V gives CDR1 SNHLY, CDR2 FYNNEI. CDR3 sequence reads: CASRSYEQYF. For the CDR3, the DNA is TGTGCCAGCAGGTCCTACGAGCAGTACTTC.

This chain connects TRBV5-4 to TRBJ2-2; D is uncertain. This CDR3 region has 11 residues. The V gene lost 1 base and the J gene lost 7 bases, with 2 bases spanning the gap. CDR1 is SGHNT and CDR2 is YYREEE in the germline V gene (reference sequence). The CDR3 here is CASSLNGELFF. The DNA for the CDR3 is TGTGCCAGCAGCTTGAACGGGGAGCTGTTTTTT.

The V gene is TRBV18, the J gene TRBJ1-1; no firm D call. V was shortened by 2 bases and J by 11 bases, with 12 bases between the two germline ends. This CDR3 spans 12 amino acids. CDR1 and CDR2 from the germline V gene are KGHSH and LQKENI. As DNA, the CDR3 is TGTGCCAGCTCACCAAAAAGGGCTACGGCTTTCTTT. Encoded protein: CASSPKRATAFF.